This is a list of T cell receptor beta chains from one sample in a study of response to subunit inactivated influenza vaccine. Each CDR3 protein is one row after TCRdb ran MiXCR on the RT-PCR reads. The sample yields hundreds of thousands of distinct CDR3 sequences, 15% to 17% seen once. Source: PBMCs from blood, taken approximately 12 days after vaccination. These TCRs come from a man over 45 who received an inactivated influenza vaccine. Both conserved end residues are part of each CDR3.

CDR3 | J | V
CATSTVEAKNIQYF | TRBJ2-4 | TRBV14
CASSLDGTGGKDTQYF | TRBJ2-3 | TRBV5-1
CASSEHRSDYGYTF | TRBJ1-2 | TRBV19
CASSFGTGVEVAKNIQYF | TRBJ2-4 | TRBV28
CASSLSRQAYNEQFF | TRBJ2-1 | TRBV7-9
CASSHRQGNEKLFF | TRBJ1-4 | TRBV14
CASSSLQGRLYGYTF | TRBJ1-2 | TRBV7-2
CAIRSGGNNQPQHF | TRBJ1-5 | TRBV10-3
CASKGPQYEQYF | TRBJ2-7 | TRBV6-6
CASSRAGLPLPETQYF | TRBJ2-5 | TRBV6-2/TRBV6-3
CASSAPGQSFYEQYF | TRBJ2-7 | TRBV5-1
CASSWTSGGAWEQFF | TRBJ2-1 | TRBV6-2/TRBV6-3
CSVGGGPTYEQYF | TRBJ2-7 | TRBV29-1
CASSGAGTVNNEQFF | TRBJ2-1 | TRBV6-2/TRBV6-3
CASSSDGYYGYTF | TRBJ1-2 | TRBV5-1
CAWSERNQPQHF | TRBJ1-5 | TRBV30
CASSEIGGADTQYF | TRBJ2-3 | TRBV6-1
CASSQEPGTANGYTF | TRBJ1-2 | TRBV4-3
CASSPHLREGPNEQFF | TRBJ2-1 | TRBV7-9
CASSWDTGPGEQYF | TRBJ2-7 | TRBV7-9
CSARAASGGYEQYF | TRBJ2-7 | TRBV20-1
CSARVLASPGETQYF | TRBJ2-5 | TRBV20-1
CASSFLGGLADTDTQYF | TRBJ2-3 | TRBV5-1
CASSDRDPGLKLFF | TRBJ1-4 | TRBV2
CASSEPPGGKETQYF | TRBJ2-5 | TRBV6-1
CASSATSGATYEQYF | TRBJ2-7 | TRBV7-9
CSARPASGGWGTETQYF | TRBJ2-5 | TRBV20-1
CASSQDASGRRSGDTQYF | TRBJ2-3 | TRBV4-2
CASSRGHGRGEQYF | TRBJ2-7 | TRBV4-3
CASRRTGGAGGGNQPQHF | TRBJ1-5 | TRBV11-2
CASSPGLGGAWYEQFF | TRBJ2-1 | TRBV5-1
CASRLGGRGGTGELFF | TRBJ2-2 | TRBV2
CASSLDGTQYF | TRBJ2-5 | TRBV7-2
CASSDLATNTGELFF | TRBJ2-2 | TRBV2
CASSPETGGYSNQPQHF | TRBJ1-5 | TRBV12-3/TRBV12-4
CASSSAALPASDTQYF | TRBJ2-3 | TRBV28
CASSQMLGSTDTQYF | TRBJ2-3 | TRBV7-2
CASSNPDRYNQPQHF | TRBJ1-5 | TRBV28
CSAGDTYNEQFF | TRBJ2-1 | TRBV29-1
CASSLESPSGRTDTQYF | TRBJ2-3 | TRBV11-2
CASSLWAGSDEQFF | TRBJ2-1 | TRBV12-3/TRBV12-4
CATSENGNQETQYF | TRBJ2-5 | TRBV24-1
CARISGAPPFRVEQYF | TRBJ2-7 | TRBV12-3/TRBV12-4
CASSGTGVPGELFF | TRBJ2-2 | TRBV11-1
CASSFLGAPEKLFF | TRBJ1-4 | TRBV12-3/TRBV12-4
CASSTHRDGTEAFF | TRBJ1-1 | TRBV7-9
CASSQGHGTDTQYF | TRBJ2-3 | TRBV7-2
CASSSEGSGRVGSYNEQFF | TRBJ2-1 | TRBV11-2
CATSRDRGGSNQPQHF | TRBJ1-5 | TRBV15
CASSLASVDEQYF | TRBJ2-7 | TRBV12-3/TRBV12-4
CASSPDRSPAETQYF | TRBJ2-5 | TRBV14
CASSWDTELFF | TRBJ2-2 | TRBV7-9
CASSLAWGDTQYF | TRBJ2-3 | TRBV7-9
CSVEDSGPLGETQYF | TRBJ2-5 | TRBV29-1
CSARDSGTSRDEQFF | TRBJ2-1 | TRBV20-1
CASGVGPQRGEQYF | TRBJ2-7 | TRBV7-8
CASSQELRSNEKLFF | TRBJ1-4 | TRBV4-3